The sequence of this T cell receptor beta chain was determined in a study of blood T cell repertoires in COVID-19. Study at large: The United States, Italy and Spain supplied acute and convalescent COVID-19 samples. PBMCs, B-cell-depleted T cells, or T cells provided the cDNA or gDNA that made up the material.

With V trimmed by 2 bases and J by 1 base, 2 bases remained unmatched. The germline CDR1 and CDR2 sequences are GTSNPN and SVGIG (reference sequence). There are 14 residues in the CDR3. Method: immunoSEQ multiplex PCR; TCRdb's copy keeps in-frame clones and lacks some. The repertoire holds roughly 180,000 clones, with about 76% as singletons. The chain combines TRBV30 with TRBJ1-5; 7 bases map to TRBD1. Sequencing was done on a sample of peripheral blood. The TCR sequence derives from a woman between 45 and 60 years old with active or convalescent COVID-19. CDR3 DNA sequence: TGTGCCTGGAGTCGGGACAGCAGCAATCAGCCCCAGCATTTT. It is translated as CAWSRDSSNQPQHF.